Each of the 21 T cell receptor beta chains below was sequenced from the same sample in a study of radiation and T cells in renal cell carcinoma (dated by TCRdb to the early 2020s). The method behind the library was the immunoSEQ multiplex PCR assay. What TCRdb holds here is the immuneACCESS table cut down to in-frame rearrangements. Part of the clones is not present; checked against another copy, under half of the missing clones reflect an unresolved V gene, and the others are unexplained. For this sample there are approximately 79,000 clones; 82% appear just once. Approximately 6% of the sample comes from the top ten. Per the publication, the time point label means: blood 2 weeks post-SBRT. This specimen's treatment or condition label, interpreted: 15 Gy SBRT to primary tumor, nephrectomy 4 weeks later. The material sequenced was blood, taken from a patient whose treatment included radiotherapy and nephrectomy. The receptor set was obtained from a man between 60 and 70 years old with renal cell carcinoma.

This clone was recorded a few times. The chain uses TRBV4-3 and TRBJ2-3, with 11 bases lining up with TRBD2. Germline values: CDR1 LGHNA, CDR2 YSLEER. The CDR3 loop spans 19 amino acids. J gave up 6 bases and V 1 base, and 15 bases lay outside the gene matches. The CDR3 region is CASSQGPRSGRAKADTQYF. CDR3 bases: TGCGCCAGCAGCCAAGGTCCACGTAGCGGGAGGGCAAAGGCGGATACGCAGTATTTT.

The chain recombines TRBV16 with TRBJ2-3; D is ambiguous. V was cut by 5 bases and J by 4 bases, with 4 bases left in between. The CDR3 contains 11 residues. Germline V gene lookup returns CDR1 KGHSY and CDR2 FQNENV. In DNA form, the CDR3 reads TGTGCCAGCAGCTTAGCAGATACGCAGTATTTT. Protein sequence: CASSLADTQYF. Full variable domain (outside the CDR3, taken from reference TRBV16 and TRBJ2-3): GEEVAQTPKHLVRGEGQKAKLYCAPIKGHSYVFWYQQVLKNEFKFLISFQNENVFDETGMPKERFSAKCLPNSPCSLEIQATKLEDSAVYFCASSLADTQYFGPGTRLTVL.

This chain uses TRBV29-1 with TRBJ2-7; 13 bases map to TRBD2. Germline assignment: CDR1 SQVTM and CDR2 ANQGSEA. This CDR3 has 16 amino acids. Trimming removed 5 bases from V and 9 bases from J; junction bases left unmatched: 16. CDR3 residues: CSVRSFTGTSGDLQYF. For the CDR3, the DNA is TGCAGCGTTAGATCATTTACCGGGACTAGCGGGGATCTGCAGTACTTC.

CDR3 in amino acids: CASTPGQALGYTF. As DNA, the CDR3 is TGTGCCAGCACCCCAGGACAGGCCCTAGGCTACACCTTC. This chain links TRBV28 with TRBJ1-2, with 7 bases matching TRBD1. This CDR3 is 13 amino acids long. The germline gives CDR1 MDHEN, CDR2 SYDVKM. V dropped 7 bases and J dropped 8; count of bases not matched to a gene: 10.

The chain uses TRBV7-8 and TRBJ2-5; perhaps D is TRBD1 or TRBD2 (6 bases each). This CDR3 is 17 amino acids long. The V end lost 2 bases, the J end lost 4 bases, and 20 bases lay between the germline ends. Germline CDR1 and CDR2: SGHVS and FQNEAQ. The CDR3 here is CASSLSAGVEGGETQYF. The CDR3 coding sequence is TGTGCCAGCAGCTTATCCGCAGGGGTGGAGGGCGGAGAGACCCAGTACTTC.

This clone showed up just a few times. The chain combines TRBV9 with TRBJ2-2; D is perhaps TRBD2 (6 bases). The V end lost 5 bases, the J end lost 2 bases, and 10 bases lay between the germline ends. CDR3 length equals 14 residues. Germline CDR1 is SGDLS and CDR2 is YYNGEE. The CDR3 reads CASRLGLNTGELFF. The CDR3 DNA reads TGTGCCAGCAGGCTGGGACTTAACACCGGGGAGCTGTTTTTT.

The rearrangement links TRBV27 to TRBJ2-7; D may be TRBD2 (6 bases). The CDR3 is 15 amino acids. Trimming cost V 3 bases and J 5 bases, with 17 bases left between them. The germline V gene has CDR1 MNHEY and CDR2 SMNVEV (reference sequence). For the CDR3, the DNA is TGTGCCAGCAGTTTCCAAGGCGGAGGGTCCCACGAGCAGTACTTC. This codes for CASSFQGGGSHEQYF.

The V gene is TRBV7-2, the J gene TRBJ1-3; no definite D call. The germline gives CDR1 SGHTA, CDR2 FQGNSA. The CDR3 runs 16 residues. V lost 1 base to trimming and J lost 0 bases, with 10 bases between them. CDR3 nucleotide sequence: TGTGCCAGCAGCTTAGTGGCTAATCCCTCTGGAAACACCATATATTTT. It codes for CASSLVANPSGNTIYF.

The rearrangement joins TRBV6-5 to TRBJ1-2; the D gene is possibly TRBD1 (6 bases). The CDR3 contains 12 residues. Trimming stripped 8 bases from V and 5 bases from J, with 12 bases between. CDR1 MNHEY and CDR2 SVGAGI come from the germline V gene. Here the CDR3 reads CASQSQGYGYTF. CDR3 bases: TGTGCCAGCCAATCCCAGGGGTATGGCTACACCTTC.

The chain recombines TRBV27 with TRBJ2-3; a possible D gene is TRBD2 (6 bases). CDR1 is MNHEY and CDR2 is SMNVEV in the germline V gene (reference sequence). The CDR3 is 16 residues long. Trimming took off 5 bases at V and 6 bases at J, with 21 bases between the two ends. CDR3 sequence reads: CASSPSLRGVVDTQYF. Written as DNA, the CDR3 is TGTGCCAGCAGTCCTAGTTTGCGGGGAGTAGTCGATACGCAGTATTTT.

The CDR3 DNA is TGTGCCAGCAGCGTAGCCCCCCCGGGACAGGTAGATGGCAATGAGCAGTTCTTC. Residues: CASSVAPPGQVDGNEQFF. The chain links TRBV9 to TRBJ2-1; 8 bases line up with TRBD1. Germline V gives CDR1 SGDLS, CDR2 YYNGEE. The CDR3 sequence is 18 residues long. V gave up 0 bases and J gave up 6 bases; unmatched junction bases: 14.

CDR3: CASSLGTSMKAQYF. CDR3 in DNA: TGTGCCAGCAGCTTGGGGACTAGCATGAAGGCGCAGTATTTT. The chain links TRBV7-8 to TRBJ2-3; 9 bases fit TRBD2. This CDR3 has 14 amino acids. Losses at the gene ends were 3 bases for V and 10 bases for J; bases not matched to a gene: 8. Per germline, CDR1 SGHVS and CDR2 FQNEAQ.

The chain joins TRBV15 to TRBJ2-2; 9 nucleotides align to TRBD1. The CDR3 totals 17 residues. Germline V gives CDR1 LNHNV, CDR2 YYDKDF (reference sequence). With 1 base clipped from V and 5 bases from J, the junction kept 8 bases outside the gene matches. CDR3 amino acids: CATSRGVGTGSTGELFF. In nucleotides, the CDR3 is TGTGCCACCAGCAGAGGGGTGGGGACAGGGAGTACCGGGGAGCTGTTTTTT.

This clone has only one observation. The genes are TRBV29-1 and TRBJ1-5; D gene uncertain. V was clipped by 7 bases and J by 2 bases, with 15 bases between them. The CDR3 length is 14 residues. Germline lookup yields CDR1 SQVTM and CDR2 ANQGSEA. The CDR3 nucleotides are TGCAGCGCTTCTGAGGGCCGGGGCAATCAGCCCCAGCATTTT. As protein: CSASEGRGNQPQHF.

The chain uses TRBV7-2 and TRBJ1-2; weak D call: TRBD1 (5 bases). V was cut by 5 bases and J by 6 bases, with 13 bases left in between. From germline, CDR1 is SGHTA and CDR2 FQGNSA. This CDR3 region has 13 residues. The CDR3 is CASSPAPGDGYTF. As DNA, the CDR3 is TGTGCCAGCAGCCCAGCTCCGGGGGATGGCTACACCTTC.

This chain uses TRBV18 with TRBJ1-3, with 7 bases identical to TRBD1. The trim removed 4 bases at V and 7 bases at J, leaving 7 bases unmatched. The germline gives CDR1 KGHSH, CDR2 LQKENI. The CDR3 length is 14 residues. The CDR3 spells CASSQTGDSNTIYF. CDR3 sequence (DNA): TGTGCCAGCTCACAAACAGGGGATTCGAACACCATATATTTT.

The chain employs TRBV29-1 and TRBJ2-7; D gene ambiguous. The length of the CDR3 is 13 residues. V was shortened by 5 bases and J by 3 bases, with 14 bases between the two germline ends. The germline V gene encodes CDR1 SQVTM and CDR2 ANQGSEA. The CDR3 sequence is CSVLGQVGYEQYF. DNA of the CDR3: TGCAGCGTTCTGGGCCAGGTTGGCTACGAGCAGTACTTC.

The chain combines TRBV18 with TRBJ2-5; D unresolved. CDR1 is KGHSH and CDR2 is LQKENI in the germline V gene. V shed 1 base and J shed 3 bases, with 3 bases lying between them. The CDR3 covers 12 residues. CDR3: CASSPREETQYF. CDR3 nucleotides: TGTGCCAGCTCACCACGGGAAGAGACCCAGTACTTC.

This rearrangement joins TRBV7-2 to TRBJ1-6; D is perhaps TRBD1 (6 bases). This CDR3 is 14 amino acids long. Germline CDR1 is SGHTA and CDR2 is FQGNSA. With 4 bases removed from V and 9 bases from J, the gap between germline ends came to 13 bases. The CDR3 nucleotides are TGTGCCAGCAGCTCCAGGGGTTTGGGTTCACCCCTCCACTTT. This encodes CASSSRGLGSPLHF.

The chain employs TRBV7-3 and TRBJ2-1; 9 bases are shared with TRBD2. Trimming at V came to 5 bases and at J to 4 bases, leaving 9 bases not matched to a gene. Germline V gene lookup returns CDR1 SGHTA and CDR2 FQGTGA. The CDR3 consists of 16 residues. The CDR3 DNA is TGTGCCAGCAGCCGATCAGCGGGAGGCCAATACAATGAGCAGTTCTTC. Its protein is CASSRSAGGQYNEQFF.

V and J are TRBV10-3 and TRBJ2-5, with TRBD2 identical over 11 bases. Germline V gene lookup returns CDR1 ENHRY and CDR2 SYGVKD. The V segment lost 11 bases and the J segment 4 bases; nucleotides outside the gene matches: 6. This CDR3 has 13 residues. CDR3 nucleotides: TGTGCCTCCGGGCTAGCGGGAGGAGAGACCCAGTACTTC. Encoded protein: CASGLAGGETQYF.